Below are 24 T cell receptor beta chains sequenced from a single sample in a study of tumor and adjacent non-tumor tissue in lung cancer. The library came from three nested PCR rounds adapted from ARM-PCR protocols. From the multiplex PCR reads, TCRdb called clonotypes with MiXCR, one entry per CDR3 protein. The sample has roughly 120,000 distinct CDR3 sequences, 60% to 65% seen once. The template was RNA from unsorted bulk tissue. The normal lung tissue was taken more than 3 cm from the tumor edge. Sample: distant non-tumor lung tissue. All receptors derive from a man between 60 and 75 years old with non-small cell lung cancer.

This clonotype has more than one count but fewer than ten. One base away lies a much larger clone, so this may be a sequencing read error. The genes are TRBV6-2 or TRBV6-3 and TRBJ2-1, with 7 bases identical to TRBD1. The CDR3 contains 12 residues. Germline lookup yields CDR1 MNHEY and CDR2 SVGEGT. In DNA form, the CDR3 reads TGTGCCAGCGAAGGGACAGCCAATGAGAAGTTCTTC. Protein: CASEGTANEKFF.

The chain is built from TRBV29-1 and TRBJ2-1; a possible D gene is TRBD1 (6 bases). This CDR3 has 16 amino acids. Germline V gene data show CDR1 as SQVTM and CDR2 as ANQGSEA. The V and J ends lost 7 bases and 10 bases respectively, with 29 bases between them. This CDR3 is CSADEATQGSMGEQFF. CDR3 DNA: TGCAGCGCTGACGAGGCCACACAGGGTAGCATGGGCGAGCAGTTCTTC.

In this sample, this clonotype turned up once. A much larger clone differs from this one at a single base, so this may be a read error. The chain employs TRBV6-1 and TRBJ2-5; 10 bases match TRBD2. Per germline, CDR1 MNHNS and CDR2 SASEGT. Losses at the gene ends were 3 bases for V and 2 bases for J; bases not matched to a gene: 12. This CDR3 contains 18 residues. This chain's CDR3 is CASSDTSGVGAGQETQYF. In DNA form, the CDR3 reads TGTGCCAGCAGTGATACTAGCGGGGTTGGCGCCGGTCAAGAGACCCAGTACTTC.

In the case of this clonotype: A read error is possible here, since a much larger clone lies one base away. The gene calls are TRBV24-1 and TRBJ2-3, with 10 bases fitting TRBD2. This CDR3 has 18 residues. Trimming took 6 bases from V and 0 from J; bases not matched to a gene: 11. Germline CDR1 KGHDR, CDR2 SFDVKD. DNA for the CDR3: TGTGCCACCAGTACTTTGCCCATTAGCGGGGGGAGCACAGATACGCAGTATTTT. The encoded protein is CATSTLPISGGSTDTQYF.

This rearrangement joins TRBV24-1 to TRBJ2-1, with D unclear. CDR3 size: 13 residues. Germline V gene sequence: CDR1 KGHDR, CDR2 SFDVKD. The V gene lost 3 bases and the J gene lost 4 bases, with 6 bases spanning the gap. As DNA, the CDR3 is TGTGCCACCAGTGATCCCCTTTACAATGAGCAGTTCTTC. This codes for CATSDPLYNEQFF.

The chain links TRBV11-2 to TRBJ2-2; no definite D call. Germline V gene sequence: CDR1 SGHAT, CDR2 FQNNGV. This CDR3 has 15 amino acids. V was shortened by 5 bases and J by 0 bases, with 10 bases between the two germline ends. CDR3 sequence: CASSPRVANTGELFF. The DNA of the CDR3 is TGTGCCAGCAGCCCCCGTGTCGCGAACACCGGGGAGCTGTTTTTT.

Many counts were recorded for this clonotype. The rearrangement links TRBV6-6 to TRBJ1-4; D unresolved. V lost 6 bases, J lost 3 bases, and 17 bases lay in between. The V gene's germline CDR1 is MNHNY and CDR2 SVGAGI (reference sequence). The CDR3 contains 16 residues. This CDR3 is CASRQRAGASNEKLFF. In DNA form, the CDR3 reads TGTGCCAGCAGGCAACGTGCGGGAGCCTCTAATGAAAAACTGTTTTTT.

With respect to this clonotype: The junction does not match germline at one end; this may be a read error. CDR3 coding DNA: TGTGCCAGCAGTCTGGGGGGACAGGGATTTCTCGAGCTGTACTTC. This sequence encodes CASSLGGQGFLELYF. This chain links TRBV28 with TRBJ2-7; 9 bases are shared with TRBD1. This CDR3 has 15 amino acids. From germline, CDR1 is MDHEN and CDR2 SYDVKM.

Comments on this clonotype: A much larger clone differs by one base, so this may be a read error. The chain recombines TRBV25-1 with TRBJ1-2, with D uncertain. The CDR3 runs 13 residues. The V gene lost 8 bases and the J gene lost 8 bases, with 18 bases spanning the gap. Germline assignment: CDR1 MGHDK and CDR2 SYGVNS. CDR3 DNA: TGTGCCAGCGGTGTTGGATTGGAATCCGGCTACACCTTC. This codes for CASGVGLESGYTF.

Details on this clonotype: At one end the junction does not follow the germline gene, possibly because of a read error. This sequence joins TRBV4-1 and TRBJ2-1; D is undetermined. This CDR3 contains 14 residues. CDR1 is MGHRA and CDR2 is YSYEKL in the germline V gene. CDR3 nucleotides: TGCGCCAGCAGCCAAGCCCCTAGTGTGGGTGAGCGGTTCTTC. Translating it yields CASSQAPSVGERFF.

This clonotype was detected ten times or more. The chain carries TRBV13 and TRBJ2-1; unclear D gene. The V and J ends lost 0 bases and 4 bases respectively, with 10 bases between them. The V gene's germline CDR1 is PRHDT and CDR2 FYEKMQ (reference sequence). This CDR3 is built from 15 residues. The CDR3 nucleotides read TGTGCCAGCAGCTTAGGCCAGCCTAGATACAATGAGCAGTTCTTC. Translation gives CASSLGQPRYNEQFF. The variable domain in full, with the rest retrieved from reference TRBV13 and TRBJ2-1, is AAGVIQSPRHLIKEKRETATLKCYPIPRHDTVYWYQQGPGQDPQFLISFYEKMQSDKGSIPDRFSAQQFSDYHSELNMSSLELGDSALYFCASSLGQPRYNEQFFGPGTRLTVL.

As concerns this clonotype: The conserved phenylalanine or tryptophan is not found at the CDR3 terminus, so this likely reflects a read error. The DNA is left out, because the CDR3 cannot be placed on it with certainty; the CDR3 is given as TCRdb lists it. This chain joins TRBV12-3 or TRBV12-4 and TRBJ2-5; the table names TRBD2, a call not compared with the DNA. The CDR3 has 15 residues if both end residues are counted. CDR3 loop: CASSDTGLALETHYY.

This clonotype appeared many times. This chain links TRBV20-1 with TRBJ2-1; 10 bases align to TRBD2. J gave up 5 bases and V 0 bases, and 16 bases lay outside the gene matches. The CDR3 length is 19 residues. The germline CDR1 and CDR2 sequences are DFQATT and SNEGSKA (reference sequence). CDR3: CSARDGQREGRRWDNEQFF. In nucleotides, the CDR3 is TGCAGTGCTAGAGATGGCCAGCGGGAGGGCCGTAGGTGGGACAATGAGCAGTTCTTC.

In this sample, this clonotype turned up many times. The chain employs TRBV5-4 and TRBJ2-2, with D hard to call. Germline V gene data show CDR1 as SGHNT and CDR2 as YYREEE (reference sequence). The length of the CDR3 is 14 residues. V dropped 0 bases and J dropped 1 base, with 4 bases sitting between them. CDR3 protein: CASSLVRNTGELFF. The CDR3 DNA follows: TGTGCCAGCAGCTTGGTTAGGAACACCGGGGAGCTGTTTTTT.

This chain uses TRBV6-5 with TRBJ1-1; D uncertain. V was clipped by 11 bases and J by 10 bases, with 17 bases between them. This CDR3 is 11 amino acids long. Germline CDR1 is MNHEY and CDR2 is SVGAGI. The CDR3 sequence: CAGRSTRRAFF. For the CDR3, the DNA is TGTGCCGGCCGCTCGACCCGACGAGCTTTCTTT.

To note about this clonotype: A single base separates this from a much larger clone, so it may be a read error. The chain is built from TRBV12-3 or TRBV12-4 and TRBJ2-7; a possible D gene is TRBD1 (5 bases). This CDR3 spans 12 amino acids. V was clipped by 6 bases and J by 3 bases, with 9 bases between them. CDR3 sequence reads: CASSQGGYEQYF. The CDR3 DNA reads TGTGCCAGCAGCCAGGGTGGCTACGAGCAGTACTTC.

This chain links TRBV4-1 with TRBJ2-3; 7 bases agree with TRBD1. Trimming cost V 11 bases and J 0 bases; bases outside gene matches: 14. Germline CDR1 is MGHRA and CDR2 is YSYEKL. This CDR3 is 16 amino acids long. DNA for the CDR3: TGCGCCTGCTGCCAGGATCCGGGACAGAGCACAGATACGCAGTATTTT. This codes for CACCQDPGQSTDTQYF.

Regarding this clonotype: Germline is not matched at one junction end, which may reflect a read error. The chain couples TRBV5-6 to TRBJ2-7, with D perhaps TRBD2 (5 bases). The CDR3 is 16 amino acids. Germline lookup yields CDR1 SGHDT and CDR2 YYEEEE. As DNA, the CDR3 is TGTGCCAGCAGCTGGAGCCCATGGACGGGGAACTACAAGCAGTACTTC. Encoded protein: CASSWSPWTGNYKQYF.

Worth noting for this clonotype: A much larger clone lies one base from this, so it may be a read error. This chain connects TRBV20-1 to TRBJ2-5; 8 bases map to TRBD2. The V and J ends lost 8 bases and 7 bases, in that order; junction bases with no gene match: 12. CDR1 DFQATT and CDR2 SNEGSKA come from the germline V gene (reference sequence). The CDR3 spans 13 residues. For the CDR3, the DNA is TGCAGTATACCGGGACTAGTCGTGGGGACCCAGTACTTC. This gives the protein CSIPGLVVGTQYF.

In the case of this clonotype: Just one base apart from a much larger clone, this may be a read error. This chain uses TRBV5-5 with TRBJ1-2, with 10 bases aligning to TRBD1. The germline V gene encodes CDR1 SGHKS and CDR2 YYEKEE (reference sequence). This CDR3 has 15 amino acids. The CDR3 bases are TGTGCCAGCAGCTTCGACAGGGGGCTGACCTATGGCTACATCTTC. Amino acid sequence: CASSFDRGLTYGYIF. Full variable domain (outside the CDR3, taken from reference TRBV5-5 and TRBJ1-2): DAGVTQSPTHLIKTRGQQVTLRCSPISGHKSVSWYQQVLGQGPQFIFQYYEKEERGRGNFPDRFSARQFPNYSSELNVNALLLGDSALYLCASSFDRGLTYGYIFGSGTRLTVV.

With regard to this clonotype: Since no conserved phenylalanine or tryptophan closes the CDR3, a read error is the likely cause. The limits of the CDR3 on the DNA are not certain, so only TCRdb's listed CDR3 is given. CDR3 sequence reads: CASTSLRTGELFI. This chain links TRBV11-2 with TRBJ2-2. Counting both end residues, the CDR3 totals 13 amino acids. Germline CDR1 SGHAT, CDR2 FQNNGV.

Only a few counts were recorded for this clonotype. Just one base apart from a much larger clone, this may be a read error. Here the CDR3 reads CAGSYSLWQLSGTEAFF. The CDR3 coding sequence is TGTGCCGGCAGTTACTCATTATGGCAACTTTCCGGCACTGAAGCTTTCTTT. The rearrangement links TRBV6-5 to TRBJ1-1; D remains unclear. Germline CDR1 MNHEY, CDR2 SVGAGI. This CDR3 is 17 amino acids long.

Regarding this clonotype: Since no conserved phenylalanine or tryptophan closes the CDR3, a read error is the likely cause. The chain combines TRBV11-2 with TRBJ2-5; TRBD2 might be the D (5 bases). The V end was cut by 5 bases, the J end by 5 bases, with 18 bases between. Per germline, CDR1 SGHAT and CDR2 FQNNGV. This CDR3 is built from 15 residues. The CDR3 DNA is TGTGCCAGCAGCCTAGGTCAGGCTAGCTATGAGACCCAGTACTTA. This codes for CASSLGQASYETQYL.

This rearrangement joins TRBV7-9 to TRBJ1-2; D is ambiguous. Germline CDR1 and CDR2: SEHNR and FQNEAQ (reference sequence). The CDR3 runs 14 residues. Trimming took 7 bases from V and 5 from J, leaving 17 bases between them. DNA for the CDR3: TGTGCCAGCATCACTAGAGGTCAGTGGTATGGCTACACCTTC. Amino acids: CASITRGQWYGYTF.